The clone carrying this T cell receptor (beta chain) showed up many times. The antigen is unknown. The data belong to a study of neurological immune-mediated disorders. By 5'RACE with 10-nucleotide random UMIs, the cDNA was made. TCRdb recomputed calls from the 5' RACE reads with MiXCR, one row per CDR3 protein. The sample gives 40,000 to 50,000 distinct CDR3 sequences, 1.9% of which show up once; around 2% is in the top ten. Study findings and constraints: When the repertoires were sorted by phylogenetic grouping, those of 18 of 34 multiple sclerosis patients ended up in one related-CDR3 cluster, a possible signature.

Trimming took 0 bases from V and 5 from J, leaving 15 bases between them. The CDR3 covers 15 residues. Germline V lookup: CDR1 SGHRS, CDR2 YFSETQ. This TCR derives from a woman in her forties with multiple sclerosis. Specimen: PBMCs. The gene calls are TRBV5-1 and TRBJ2-7, with D possibly being TRBD2 (5 bases). Here the CDR3 DNA reads TGCGCCAGCAGCTTGGAAGCGGACCGCACCGACGAGCAGTACTTC. It codes for CASSLEADRTDEQYF.